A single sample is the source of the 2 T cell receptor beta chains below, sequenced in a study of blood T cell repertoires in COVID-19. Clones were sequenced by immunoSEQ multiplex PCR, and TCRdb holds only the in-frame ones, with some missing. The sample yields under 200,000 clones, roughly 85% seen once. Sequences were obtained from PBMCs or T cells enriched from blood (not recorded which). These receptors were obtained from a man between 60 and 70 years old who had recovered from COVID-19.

Here the CDR3 DNA reads TGTGCCAGCAGACGGGACAGGGTTTCGGATACGCAGTATTTT. This encodes CASRRDRVSDTQYF. J is TRBJ2-3 and V is TRBV7-2; 9 bases line up with TRBD1. The trim removed 6 bases at V and 6 bases at J, leaving 7 bases unmatched. CDR3 length equals 14 residues. From germline, CDR1 is SGHTA and CDR2 FQGNSA.

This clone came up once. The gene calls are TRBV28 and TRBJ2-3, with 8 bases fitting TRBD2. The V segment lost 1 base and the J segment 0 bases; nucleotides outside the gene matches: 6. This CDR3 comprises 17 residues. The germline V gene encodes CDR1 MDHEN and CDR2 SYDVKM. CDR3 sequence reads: CASSLSQLAESTDTQYF. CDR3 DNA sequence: TGTGCCAGCAGTTTATCCCAACTAGCGGAGAGCACAGATACGCAGTATTTT.